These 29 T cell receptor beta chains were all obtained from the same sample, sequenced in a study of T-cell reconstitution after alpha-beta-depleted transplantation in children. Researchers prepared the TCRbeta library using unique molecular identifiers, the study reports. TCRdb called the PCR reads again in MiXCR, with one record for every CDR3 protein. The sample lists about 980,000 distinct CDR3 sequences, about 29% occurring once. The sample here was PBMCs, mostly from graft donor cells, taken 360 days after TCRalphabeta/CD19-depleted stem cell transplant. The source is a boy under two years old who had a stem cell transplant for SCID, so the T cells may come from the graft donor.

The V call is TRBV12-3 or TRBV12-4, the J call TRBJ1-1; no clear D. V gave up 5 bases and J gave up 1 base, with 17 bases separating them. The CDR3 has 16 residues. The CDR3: CASSPGLGGGNTEAFF. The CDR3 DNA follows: TGTGCCAGCAGTCCGGGCCTAGGTGGTGGGAACACTGAAGCTTTCTTT.

In nucleotides, the CDR3 is TGCAGTTTTGGACTAGCGGGGCGAGATACGCAGTATTTT. Protein: CSFGLAGRDTQYF. This chain uses TRBV20-1 with TRBJ2-3, with TRBD2 matching over 12 bases. The CDR3 loop spans 13 amino acids. After removal of 8 bases from V and 5 bases from J, the junction contained 5 bases not matched to a gene. CDR1 is DFQATT, CDR2 SNEGSKA, per germline (reference sequence).

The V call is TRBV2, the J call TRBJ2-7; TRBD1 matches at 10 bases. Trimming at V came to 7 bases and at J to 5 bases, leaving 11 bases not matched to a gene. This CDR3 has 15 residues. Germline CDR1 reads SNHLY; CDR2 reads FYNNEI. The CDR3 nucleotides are TGTGCCAGCATTAGGGGGACAGGGGATTTCCACGAGCAGTACTTC. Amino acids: CASIRGTGDFHEQYF.

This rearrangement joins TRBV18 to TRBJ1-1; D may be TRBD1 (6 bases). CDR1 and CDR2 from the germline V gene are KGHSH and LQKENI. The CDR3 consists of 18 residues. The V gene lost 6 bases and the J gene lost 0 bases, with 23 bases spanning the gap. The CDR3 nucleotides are TGTGCCAGCTCGCCATATTCTGCCGGACAGATCATGAACACTGAAGCTTTCTTT. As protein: CASSPYSAGQIMNTEAFF.

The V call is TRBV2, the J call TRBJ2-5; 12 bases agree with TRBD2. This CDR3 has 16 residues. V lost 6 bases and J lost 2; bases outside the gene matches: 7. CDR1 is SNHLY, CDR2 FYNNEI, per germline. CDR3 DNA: TGTGCCAGCAGCTATCTACTAGCGGGGGGACAAGAGACCCAGTACTTC. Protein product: CASSYLLAGGQETQYF.

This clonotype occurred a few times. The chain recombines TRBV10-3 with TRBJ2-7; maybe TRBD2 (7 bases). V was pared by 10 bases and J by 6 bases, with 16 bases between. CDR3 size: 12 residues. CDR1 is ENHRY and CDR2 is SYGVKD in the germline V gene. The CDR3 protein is CATGPGGGEQYF. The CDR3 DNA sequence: TGTGCCACCGGTCCGGGGGGCGGCGAGCAGTACTTC.

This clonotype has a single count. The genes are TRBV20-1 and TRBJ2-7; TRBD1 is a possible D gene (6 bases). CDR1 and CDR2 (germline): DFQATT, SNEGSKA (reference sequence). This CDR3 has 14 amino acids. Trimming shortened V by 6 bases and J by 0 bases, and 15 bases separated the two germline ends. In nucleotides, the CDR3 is TGCAGTGCCAGGGGCCCCTTGGGCTCCTACGAGCAGTACTTC. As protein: CSARGPLGSYEQYF.

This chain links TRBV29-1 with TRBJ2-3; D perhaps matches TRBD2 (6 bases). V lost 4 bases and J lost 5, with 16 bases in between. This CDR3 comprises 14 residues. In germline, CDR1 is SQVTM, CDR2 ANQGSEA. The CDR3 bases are TGCAGCGTTGTCATTGGACCCGGGGGAGATACGCAGTATTTT. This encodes CSVVIGPGGDTQYF.

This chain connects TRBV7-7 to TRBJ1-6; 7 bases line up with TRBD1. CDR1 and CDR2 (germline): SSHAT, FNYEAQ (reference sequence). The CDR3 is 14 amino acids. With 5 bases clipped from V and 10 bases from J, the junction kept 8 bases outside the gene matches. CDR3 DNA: TGTGCCAGCAGCGCGACAGGGATTAAGTCACCCCTCCACTTT. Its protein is CASSATGIKSPLHF.

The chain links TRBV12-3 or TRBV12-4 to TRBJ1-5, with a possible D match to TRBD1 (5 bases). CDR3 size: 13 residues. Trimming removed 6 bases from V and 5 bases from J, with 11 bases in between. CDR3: CASRGGGDQPQHF. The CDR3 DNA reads TGTGCCAGCAGGGGGGGAGGGGATCAGCCCCAGCATTTT.

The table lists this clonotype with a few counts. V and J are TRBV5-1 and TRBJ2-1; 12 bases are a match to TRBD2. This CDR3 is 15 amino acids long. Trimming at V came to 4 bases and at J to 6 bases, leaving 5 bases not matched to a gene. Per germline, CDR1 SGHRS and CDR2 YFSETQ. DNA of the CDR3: TGCGCCAGCAGCATGAAGACTAGCGGGGGCAATGAGCAGTTCTTC. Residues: CASSMKTSGGNEQFF.

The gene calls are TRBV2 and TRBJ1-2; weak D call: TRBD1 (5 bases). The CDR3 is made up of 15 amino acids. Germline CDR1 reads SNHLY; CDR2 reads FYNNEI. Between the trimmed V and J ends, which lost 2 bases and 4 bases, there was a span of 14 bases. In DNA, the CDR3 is TGTGCCAGCAGTGAATCAAGGGGCTGGTTCTATGGCTACACCTTC. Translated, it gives CASSESRGWFYGYTF.

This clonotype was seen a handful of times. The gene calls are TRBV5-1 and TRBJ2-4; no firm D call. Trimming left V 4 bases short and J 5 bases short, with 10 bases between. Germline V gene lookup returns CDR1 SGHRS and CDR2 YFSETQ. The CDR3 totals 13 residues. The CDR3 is CASSPDLENIQYF. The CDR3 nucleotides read TGCGCCAGCAGCCCGGACCTGGAAAACATTCAGTACTTC.

CDR3 residues: CASSSSLGGYSNQPQHF. The CDR3 DNA reads as TGTGCCAGCAGCTCCAGCTTAGGAGGATATAGCAATCAGCCCCAGCATTTT. The gene calls are TRBV7-9 and TRBJ1-5, with D uncertain. Trimming removed 4 bases at V and 0 bases at J, with 16 bases between. Germline CDR1 reads SEHNR; CDR2 reads FQNEAQ (reference sequence). The CDR3 runs to 17 residues. Supplemented by reference TRBV7-9 and TRBJ1-5, the full variable domain reads DTGVSQNPRHKITKRGQNVTFRCDPISEHNRLYWYRQTLGQGPEFLTYFQNEAQLEKSRLLSDRFSAERPKGSFSTLEIQRTEQGDSAMYLCASSSSLGGYSNQPQHFGDGTRLSIL.

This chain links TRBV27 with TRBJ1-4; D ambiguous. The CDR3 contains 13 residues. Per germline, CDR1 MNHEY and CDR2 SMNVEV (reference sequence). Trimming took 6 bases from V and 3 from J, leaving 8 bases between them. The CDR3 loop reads CASSRVANEKLFF. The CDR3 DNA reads TGTGCCAGCAGCCGGGTGGCTAATGAAAAACTGTTTTTT.

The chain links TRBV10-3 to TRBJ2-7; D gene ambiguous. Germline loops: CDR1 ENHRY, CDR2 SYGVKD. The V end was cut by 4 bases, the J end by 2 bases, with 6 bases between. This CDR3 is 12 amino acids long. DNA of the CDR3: TGTGCCATCAGTGCCCCCGCCTACGAGCAGTACTTC. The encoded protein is CAISAPAYEQYF.

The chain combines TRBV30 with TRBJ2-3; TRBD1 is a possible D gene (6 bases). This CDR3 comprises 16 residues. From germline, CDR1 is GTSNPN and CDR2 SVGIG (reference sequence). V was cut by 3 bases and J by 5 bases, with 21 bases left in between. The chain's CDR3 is CAWSLLPDSKKDTQYF. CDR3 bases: TGTGCCTGGAGCCTGCTCCCGGACAGTAAGAAAGATACGCAGTATTTT.

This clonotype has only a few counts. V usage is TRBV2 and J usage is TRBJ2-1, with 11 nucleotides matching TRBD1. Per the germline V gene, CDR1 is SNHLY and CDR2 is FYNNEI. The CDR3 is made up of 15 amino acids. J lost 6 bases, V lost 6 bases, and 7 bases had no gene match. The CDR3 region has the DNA TGTGCCAGCAGCCCCGGGACAGGGGGTTTCAATGAGCAGTTCTTC. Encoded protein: CASSPGTGGFNEQFF.

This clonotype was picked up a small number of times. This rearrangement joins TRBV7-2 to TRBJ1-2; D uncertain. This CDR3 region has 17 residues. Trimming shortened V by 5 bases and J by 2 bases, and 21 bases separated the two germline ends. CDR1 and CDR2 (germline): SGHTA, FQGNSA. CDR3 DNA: TGTGCCAGCAGCCTACGGCCCGCAGTTCGGGGAAACTATGGCTACACCTTC. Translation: CASSLRPAVRGNYGYTF.

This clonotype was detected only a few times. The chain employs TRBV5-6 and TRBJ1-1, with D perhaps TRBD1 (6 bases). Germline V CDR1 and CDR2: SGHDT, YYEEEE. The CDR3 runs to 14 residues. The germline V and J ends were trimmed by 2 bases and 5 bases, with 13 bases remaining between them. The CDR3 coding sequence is TGTGCCAGCAGCTTCACTAGGGGGGAAACTGAAGCTTTCTTT. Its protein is CASSFTRGETEAFF.

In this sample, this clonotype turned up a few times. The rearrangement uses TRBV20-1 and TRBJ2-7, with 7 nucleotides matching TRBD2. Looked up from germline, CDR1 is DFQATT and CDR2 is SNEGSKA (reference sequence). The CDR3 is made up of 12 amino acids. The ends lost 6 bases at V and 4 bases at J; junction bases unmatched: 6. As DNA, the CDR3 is TGCAGTGCCGAGGGGAGGGCGTACGAGCAGTACTTC. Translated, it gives CSAEGRAYEQYF.

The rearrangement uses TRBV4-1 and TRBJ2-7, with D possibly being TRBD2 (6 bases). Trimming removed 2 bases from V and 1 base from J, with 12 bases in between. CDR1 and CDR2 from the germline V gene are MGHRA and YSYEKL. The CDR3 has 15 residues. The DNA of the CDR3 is TGCGCCAGCAGCCAAAGCGGGTCCGGGTCCTACGAGCAGTACTTC. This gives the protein CASSQSGSGSYEQYF.

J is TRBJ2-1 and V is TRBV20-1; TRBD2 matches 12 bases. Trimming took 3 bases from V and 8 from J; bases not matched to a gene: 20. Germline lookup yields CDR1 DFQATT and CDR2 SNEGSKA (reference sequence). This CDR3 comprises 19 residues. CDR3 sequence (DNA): TGCAGTGCTAGTGCACCCAAATGGAGACTAGCGGGGGTTTTTGATGAGCAGTTCTTC. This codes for CSASAPKWRLAGVFDEQFF.

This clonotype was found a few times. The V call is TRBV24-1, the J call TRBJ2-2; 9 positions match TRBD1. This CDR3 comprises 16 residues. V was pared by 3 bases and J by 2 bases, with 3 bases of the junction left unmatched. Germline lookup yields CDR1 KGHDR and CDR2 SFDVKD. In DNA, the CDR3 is TGTGCCACCAGTGATGCGACAGGGGGAAACACCGGGGAGCTGTTTTTT. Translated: CATSDATGGNTGELFF.

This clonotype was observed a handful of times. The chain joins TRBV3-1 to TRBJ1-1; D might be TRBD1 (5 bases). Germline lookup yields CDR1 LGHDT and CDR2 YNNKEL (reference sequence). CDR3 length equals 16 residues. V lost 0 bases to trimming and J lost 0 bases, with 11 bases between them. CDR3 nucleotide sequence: TGTGCCAGCAGCCAAGAGCCAGGGCGCCTGAACACTGAAGCTTTCTTT. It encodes CASSQEPGRLNTEAFF.

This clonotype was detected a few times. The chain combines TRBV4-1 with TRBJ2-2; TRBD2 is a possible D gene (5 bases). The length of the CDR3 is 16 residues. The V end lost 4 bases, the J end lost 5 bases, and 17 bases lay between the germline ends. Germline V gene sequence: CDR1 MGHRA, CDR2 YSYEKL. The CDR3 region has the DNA TGCGCCAGCAGCCCCGCGGGTATAGTGGGTACCGGGGAGCTGTTTTTT. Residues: CASSPAGIVGTGELFF.

This CDR3 is CASSQVFGTSGKYNEQFF. In nucleotides, the CDR3 is TGTGCCAGCAGCCAAGTTTTCGGGACTAGCGGGAAGTACAATGAGCAGTTCTTC. The rearrangement uses TRBV4-2 and TRBJ2-1; TRBD2 aligns across 13 bases. Per the germline V gene, CDR1 is LGHNA and CDR2 is YNFKEQ. J gave up 4 bases and V 1 base, and 7 bases lay outside the gene matches. The CDR3 is made up of 18 amino acids.

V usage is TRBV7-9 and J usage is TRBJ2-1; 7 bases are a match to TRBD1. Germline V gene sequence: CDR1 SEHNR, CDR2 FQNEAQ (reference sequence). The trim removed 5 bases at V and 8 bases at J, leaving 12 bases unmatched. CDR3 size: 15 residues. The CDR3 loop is CASSPQTGYEDEQFF. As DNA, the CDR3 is TGTGCCAGCAGCCCCCAGACAGGGTATGAGGATGAGCAGTTCTTC.

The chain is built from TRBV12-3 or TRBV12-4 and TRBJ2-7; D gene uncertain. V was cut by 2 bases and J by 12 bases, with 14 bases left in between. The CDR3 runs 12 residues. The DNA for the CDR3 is TGTGCCAGCAGTTTACATGTTCGGATAGGGTACTTC. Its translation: CASSLHVRIGYF.